The present entry profiles one TCR beta chain with its context. Its matching antigen is unknown. This specimen belongs to a study of somatic mutations in cytotoxic T cells in rheumatoid arthritis. Data came from immunoSEQ multiplex PCR; TCRdb stores just in-frame clones and leaves some out. Here the sample spans approximately 17,000 clones, more than 65% being singletons. CDR1 and CDR2 from the germline V gene are MNHNS and SASEGT. V lost 0 bases and J 4 bases, leaving 15 bases between the germline ends. This CDR3 spans 16 amino acids. The study, taken as a whole, reports: A largest CD8+ clone above 20% of CD8+ cells occurred in about an eighth of the 65 patients. Only rheumatoid arthritis patients, not healthy controls, showed CD8+ clonality increasing with age. The antigen targets of the expanded CD8+ clones were unknown.

Sequenced input: CD8+ T cells sorted from blood. The TCR was taken from an adult with rheumatoid arthritis. V is TRBV6-1 and J is TRBJ1-2; D possibly corresponds to TRBD1 (5 bases). The CDR3 nucleotides read TGTGCCAGCAGTGAAGCGCTTCGGACAAGCAGCTATGGCTACACCTTC. Its protein is CASSEALRTSSYGYTF.